This TCR beta chain appears in the sequencing data of a study of OX40 agonist ivuxolimab in advanced cancers. The germline V and J ends were trimmed by 3 bases and 4 bases, with 7 bases remaining between them. CDR3 length: 13 residues. Germline V gene sequence: CDR1 MNHNS, CDR2 SASEGT. The data were produced by immunoSEQ multiplex PCR, yet TCRdb's version contains in-frame clones alone and is incomplete. The data show about 120,000 clones, 80% to 90% seen once. The sequencing here drew on CD4+ or CD8+ T cells sorted from blood, taken in a trial of the OX40 agonist ivuxolimab. The TCR sequence derives from an adult with an advanced solid tumor such as melanoma, head and neck, liver or kidney cancer. The chain has TRBV6-1 and TRBJ1-5, with D perhaps matching TRBD1 (6 bases). DNA of the CDR3: TGTGCCAGCAGTGACAGGGGTAATCAGCCCCAGCATTTT. Translated, it gives CASSDRGNQPQHF.